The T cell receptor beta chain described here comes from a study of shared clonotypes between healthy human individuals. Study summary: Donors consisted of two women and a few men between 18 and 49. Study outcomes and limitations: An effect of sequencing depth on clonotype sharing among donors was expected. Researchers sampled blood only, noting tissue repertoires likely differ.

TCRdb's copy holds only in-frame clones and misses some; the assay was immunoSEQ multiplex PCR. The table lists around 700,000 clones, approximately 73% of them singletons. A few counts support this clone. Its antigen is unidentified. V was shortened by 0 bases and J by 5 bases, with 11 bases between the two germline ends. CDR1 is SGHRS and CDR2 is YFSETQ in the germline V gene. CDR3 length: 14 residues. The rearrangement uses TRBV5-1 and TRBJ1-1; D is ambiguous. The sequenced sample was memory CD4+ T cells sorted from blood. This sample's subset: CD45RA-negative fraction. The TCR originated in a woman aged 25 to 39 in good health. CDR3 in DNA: TGCGCCAGCAGCTTGGAGGGAAGGTATACTGAAGCTTTCTTT. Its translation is CASSLEGRYTEAFF.